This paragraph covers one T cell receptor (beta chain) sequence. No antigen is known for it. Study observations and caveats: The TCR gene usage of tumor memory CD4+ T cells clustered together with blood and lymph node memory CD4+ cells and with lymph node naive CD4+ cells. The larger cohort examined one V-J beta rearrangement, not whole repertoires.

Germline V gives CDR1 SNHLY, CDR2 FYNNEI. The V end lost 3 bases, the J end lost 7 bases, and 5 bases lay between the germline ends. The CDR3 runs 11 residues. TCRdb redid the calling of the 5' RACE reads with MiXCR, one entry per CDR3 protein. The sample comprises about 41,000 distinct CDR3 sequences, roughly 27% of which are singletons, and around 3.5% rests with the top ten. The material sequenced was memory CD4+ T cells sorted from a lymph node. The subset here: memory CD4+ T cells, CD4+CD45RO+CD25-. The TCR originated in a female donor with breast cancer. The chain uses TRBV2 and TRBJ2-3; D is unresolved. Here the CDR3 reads CASSDRYTQYF. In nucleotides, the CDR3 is TGTGCCAGCAGTGACAGATATACGCAGTATTTT.